This record covers a single TCR beta chain. This sample is drawn from a study of blood T cell repertoires in COVID-19. In the study overall: The cDNA or gDNA used as material had been derived from T cells, B-cell-depleted T cells, or PBMCs.

The authors' processing: Amplification of reference gene primers was used by the study to estimate nucleated cell counts. Only in-frame clones appear in the TCRdb table, and some are missing; sequencing was by immunoSEQ multiplex PCR. For V, J and clone size, that table is used; D and trimming come from the DNA. The sample comprises 200,000 to 250,000 clones, roughly 86% of which are singletons, and approximately 5.5% rests with the top ten. Germline loops: CDR1 MGHRA, CDR2 YSYEKL. Between the trimmed V and J ends, which lost 2 bases and 4 bases, there was a span of 15 bases. The CDR3 loop spans 15 amino acids.

The sample comprised peripheral blood. This chain uses TRBV4-1 with TRBJ2-7; D possibly corresponds to TRBD1 (6 bases). This TCR derives from a woman aged 80 or over with COVID-19, enrolled during active disease. The CDR3 bases are TGCGCCAGCAGCCAACAAGGGACACGATTATACGAGCAGTACTTC. This codes for CASSQQGTRLYEQYF.